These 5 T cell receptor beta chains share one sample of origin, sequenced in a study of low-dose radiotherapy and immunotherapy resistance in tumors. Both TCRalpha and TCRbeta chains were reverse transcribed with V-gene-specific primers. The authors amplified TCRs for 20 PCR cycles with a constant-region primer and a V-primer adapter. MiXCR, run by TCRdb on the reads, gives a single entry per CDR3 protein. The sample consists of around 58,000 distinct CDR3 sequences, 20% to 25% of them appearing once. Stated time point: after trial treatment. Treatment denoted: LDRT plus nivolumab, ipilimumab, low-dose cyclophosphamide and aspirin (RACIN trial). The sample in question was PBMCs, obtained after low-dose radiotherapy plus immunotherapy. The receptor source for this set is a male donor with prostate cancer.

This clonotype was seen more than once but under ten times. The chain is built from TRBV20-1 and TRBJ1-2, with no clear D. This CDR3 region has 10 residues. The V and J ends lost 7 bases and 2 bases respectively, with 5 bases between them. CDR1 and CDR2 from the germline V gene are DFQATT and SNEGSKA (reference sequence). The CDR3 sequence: CSGSNYGYTF. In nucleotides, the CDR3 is TGCAGTGGAAGCAACTATGGCTACACCTTC.

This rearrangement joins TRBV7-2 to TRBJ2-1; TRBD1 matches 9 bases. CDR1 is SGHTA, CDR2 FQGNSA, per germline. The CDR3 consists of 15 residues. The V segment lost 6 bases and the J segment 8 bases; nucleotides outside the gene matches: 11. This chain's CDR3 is CASSSTGGAYDEQFF. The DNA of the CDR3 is TGTGCCAGCAGTTCAACAGGGGGCGCGTACGATGAGCAGTTCTTC.

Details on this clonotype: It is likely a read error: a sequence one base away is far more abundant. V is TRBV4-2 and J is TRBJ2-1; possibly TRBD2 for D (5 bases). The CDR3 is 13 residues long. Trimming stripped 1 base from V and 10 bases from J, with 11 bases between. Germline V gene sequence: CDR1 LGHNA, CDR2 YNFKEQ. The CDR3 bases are TGTGCCAGCAGCCAAGCACTAGGCTACGAGCAGTTCTTC. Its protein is CASSQALGYEQFF.

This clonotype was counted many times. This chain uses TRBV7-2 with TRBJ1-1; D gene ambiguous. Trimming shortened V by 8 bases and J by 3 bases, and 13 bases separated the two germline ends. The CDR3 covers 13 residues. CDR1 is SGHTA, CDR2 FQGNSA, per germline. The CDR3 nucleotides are TGTGCCAGCTCCCAGACGCTGGACACTGAAGCTTTCTTT. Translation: CASSQTLDTEAFF.

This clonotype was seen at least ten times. The CDR3 DNA follows: TGCAGCGGTGGGGACAGCACAGATACGCAGTATTTT. Amino acid sequence: CSGGDSTDTQYF. The rearrangement joins TRBV29-1 to TRBJ2-3, with D perhaps being TRBD1 or TRBD2 (5 bases each). V was pared by 7 bases and J by 0 bases, with 8 bases between. Germline V gene sequence: CDR1 SQVTM, CDR2 ANQGSEA. There are 12 residues in the CDR3.